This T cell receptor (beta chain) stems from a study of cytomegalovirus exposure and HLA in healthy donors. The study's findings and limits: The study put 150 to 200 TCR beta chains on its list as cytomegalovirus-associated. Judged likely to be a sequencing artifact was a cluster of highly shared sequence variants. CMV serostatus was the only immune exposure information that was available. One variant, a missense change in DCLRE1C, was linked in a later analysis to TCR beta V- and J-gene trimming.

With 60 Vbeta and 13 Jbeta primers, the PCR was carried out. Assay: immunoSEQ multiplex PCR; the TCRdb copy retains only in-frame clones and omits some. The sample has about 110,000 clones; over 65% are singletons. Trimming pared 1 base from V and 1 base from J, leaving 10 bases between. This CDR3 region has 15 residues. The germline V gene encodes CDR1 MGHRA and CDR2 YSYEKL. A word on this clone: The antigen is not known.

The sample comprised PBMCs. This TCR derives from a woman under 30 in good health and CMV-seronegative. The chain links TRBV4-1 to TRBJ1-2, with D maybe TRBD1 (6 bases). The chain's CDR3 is CASSQAGVLNYGYTF. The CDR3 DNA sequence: TGCGCCAGCAGCCAAGCAGGGGTCCTTAACTATGGCTACACCTTC.